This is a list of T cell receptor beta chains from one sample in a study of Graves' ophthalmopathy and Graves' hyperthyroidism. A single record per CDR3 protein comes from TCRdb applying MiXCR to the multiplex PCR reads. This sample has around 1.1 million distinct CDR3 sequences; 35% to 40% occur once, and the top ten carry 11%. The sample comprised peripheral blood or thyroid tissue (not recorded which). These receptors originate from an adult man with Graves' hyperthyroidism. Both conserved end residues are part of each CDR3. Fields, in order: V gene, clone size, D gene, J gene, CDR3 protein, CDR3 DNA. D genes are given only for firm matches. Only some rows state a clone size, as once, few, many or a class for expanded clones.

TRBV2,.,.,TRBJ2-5,CASHQGIQETQYF,TGTGCCAGTCACCAGGGCATCCAAGAGACCCAGTACTTC
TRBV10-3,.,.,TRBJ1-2,CTSSYNFDKDSNYGYTF,TGTACCAGCAGTTACAATTTCGACAAAGATTCTAACTATGGCTACACCTTC
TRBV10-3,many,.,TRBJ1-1,CAIGGGGAGAFF,TGTGCCATCGGGGGAGGAGGGGCAGGAGCTTTCTTT
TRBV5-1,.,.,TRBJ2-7,CASSPGHSQRNSYEQYF,TGCGCCAGCAGCCCGGGGCACAGTCAGCGGAACTCCTACGAGCAGTACTTC
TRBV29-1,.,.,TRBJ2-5,CSAPRDIQETQYF,TGCAGCGCCCCCCGGGACATCCAAGAGACCCAGTACTTC
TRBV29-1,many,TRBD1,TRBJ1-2,CSVEPTGGYYGYTF,TGCAGCGTTGAGCCGACAGGGGGCTACTATGGCTACACCTTC
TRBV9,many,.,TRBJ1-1,CASGEWDTTEAFF,TGTGCCAGCGGCGAGTGGGACACGACTGAAGCTTTCTTT
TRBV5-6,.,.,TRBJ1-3,CASSRRTSGNTIYF,TGTGCCAGCAGCCGAAGGACTAGCGGAAACACCATATATTTT
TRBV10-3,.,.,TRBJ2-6,CAIKGAGGAGANVLTF,TGTGCCATCAAGGGGGCGGGAGGAGCTGGGGCCAACGTCCTGACTTTC
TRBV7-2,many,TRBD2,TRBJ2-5,CASSLDGLAGKKTQYF,TGTGCCAGCAGCTTAGACGGACTAGCGGGAAAAAAGACCCAGTACTTC
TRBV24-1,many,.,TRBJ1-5,CATSVRDYFFQPQHF,TGTGCCACCAGTGTCCGAGACTATTTTTTTCAGCCCCAGCATTTT
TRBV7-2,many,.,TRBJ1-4,CASSSDGGPLGEKLFF,TGTGCCAGCAGCTCTGATGGCGGGCCTCTGGGTGAAAAACTGTTTTTT
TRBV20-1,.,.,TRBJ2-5,CSARDRLVRETQYF,TGCAGTGCTAGAGATAGACTAGTCCGCGAGACCCAGTACTTC
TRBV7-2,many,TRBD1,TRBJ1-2,CASSARQGALGYTF,TGTGCCAGCAGCGCCCGACAGGGGGCATTAGGCTACACCTTC
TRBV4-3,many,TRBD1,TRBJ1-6,CASSQRDRVVSPLHF,TGCGCCAGCAGCCAACGGGACAGGGTCGTTTCACCCCTCCACTTT
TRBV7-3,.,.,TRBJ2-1,CASSLTGVEYHEQFF,TGTGCCAGCAGCTTAACGGGGGTCGAGTATCATGAGCAGTTCTTC
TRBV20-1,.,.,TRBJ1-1,CSARSGTFTEAFF,TGCAGTGCTAGGTCCGGGACGTTCACTGAAGCTTTCTTT
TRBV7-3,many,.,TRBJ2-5,CASSLGASWQETQYF,TGTGCCAGCAGCCTAGGGGCTTCTTGGCAAGAGACCCAGTACTTC
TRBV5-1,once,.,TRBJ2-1,CASSLAAGAGGNEQFF,TGCGCCAGCAGCTTGGCGGCGGGGGCAGGGGGCAATGAGCAGTTCTTC
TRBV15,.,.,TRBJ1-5,CATSRDGRRAGSNQPQHF,TGTGCCACCAGCAGAGATGGGAGGCGTGCGGGTAGCAATCAGCCCCAGCATTTT
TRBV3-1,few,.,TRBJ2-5,CASSRIGQGQETQYF,TGTGCCAGCAGCCGCATTGGGCAGGGCCAAGAGACCCAGTACTTC
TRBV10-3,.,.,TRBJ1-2,CASESVDSLLNYGYTF,TGTGCCAGCGAGAGCGTGGACAGTCTTTTAAACTATGGCTACACCTTC